The clone carrying this T cell receptor beta chain has only a few counts. Its target is unknown. These data are taken from a study of neurological immune-mediated disorders. The study's findings and limits: When grouped phylogenetically, the repertoires of 18 of the 34 multiple sclerosis patients fell together in one related-CDR3 cluster, which is a possible signature.

Synthesis of cDNA was performed by 5'RACE using 10-nucleotide random UMIs. TCRdb processed the 5' RACE reads anew with MiXCR; each CDR3 protein has one entry. Seen here are around 60,000 distinct CDR3 sequences, roughly 3.5% observed once, and the top ten hold approximately 6.6%. This clonotype was sampled from a woman aged 55-69 years with multiple sclerosis. Sample: PBMCs.

The CDR3 nucleotides read TGCGCCAGCAGCCCTCGGACCGCGAATAGCACAGATACGCAGTATTTT. Its protein product is CASSPRTANSTDTQYF. The chain is built from TRBV4-1 and TRBJ2-3; no clear D. CDR3 length equals 16 residues. Germline V gives CDR1 MGHRA, CDR2 YSYEKL. V lost 4 bases and J 0 bases, leaving 14 bases between the germline ends.